This TCR beta chain was identified in a study of CD8 T cells in ankylosing spondylitis. Per the germline V gene, CDR1 is MNHNS and CDR2 is SASEGT. CDR3 length: 17 amino acids. Trimming took 5 bases from V and 4 from J, leaving 20 bases between them. Quantitative 5'-RACE with molecular barcodes was used to make the TCR beta libraries. TCRdb re-derived calls from the 5' RACE reads in MiXCR, one entry per CDR3 protein. The table lists around 100,000 distinct CDR3 sequences, under 30% of them singletons. Findings and limits, study-wide: What appeared characteristic of ankylosing spondylitis blood was a TCR beta motif of under 10 highly homologous variants. Clones tied to disease were said to be significantly enriched in matched ankylosing spondylitis synovial fluid.

This clonotype was detected a few times. Its antigen is undetermined. What was sequenced was synovial fluid, either unsorted or a sorted T cell fraction (not recorded which). The chain has TRBV6-1 and TRBJ2-2; the D gene is possibly TRBD2 (6 bases). The source of this sequence is a male donor with ankylosing spondylitis. CDR3 in amino acids: CASSPSGTALITGELFF. The CDR3 nucleotides are TGTGCCAGCAGTCCCTCCGGGACTGCTCTGATCACCGGGGAGCTGTTTTTT.